A selection of T cell receptor beta chains follows, all from one sample in a study of blood T cells in healthy people across ages. TCRdb redid the calling of the 5' RACE reads with MiXCR, one entry per CDR3 protein. Of about 680,000 distinct CDR3 sequences in the sample, around 49% were seen once. The specimen was blood. Source of these receptors: a woman aged 60 to 75 in good health. The CDR3 runs from the conserved cysteine through the conserved F or W. The D gene is left open where the match is weak. The listing skips clone size in some rows; elsewhere it reads once, few, many or a size class.

cdr3_aa cdr3_nt j_call v_call d_call clone_size
CASSTTGQALGEQYF TGTGCCAGCAGCACCACCGGACAGGCCCTGGGGGAGCAGTACTTC TRBJ2-5 TRBV28 TRBD1 .
CASSWLGVRGYTF TGTGCCAGCAGTTGGTTAGGGGTGCGTGGCTACACCTTC TRBJ1-2 TRBV28 . .
CASSYGDRVDNEQYF TGTGCCAGCAGTTATGGGGACAGGGTCGACAATGAGCAGTACTTC TRBJ2-7 TRBV6-2/TRBV6-3 TRBD1 .
CASSLEASGRGTQYF TGCGCCAGCAGCTTGGAGGCTAGCGGGAGGGGGACCCAGTACTTC TRBJ2-5 TRBV5-1 TRBD2 .
CASSYSAGVDEQCF TGTGCCAGCAGTTACTCCGCGGGTGTCGACGAGCAGTGCTTC TRBJ2-7 TRBV6-5 . .
CASSYSRRGVGLAGAAYF TGTGCCAGCAGTTACTCGCGTCGGGGCGTGGGACTAGCGGGAGCGGCGTACTTC TRBJ2-7 TRBV6-5 TRBD2 .
CSAAFLTVEAFF TGCAGCGCCGCTTTCCTAACGGTCGAAGCTTTCTTT TRBJ1-1 TRBV29-1 . .
CASRGPGQNNEQFF TGTGCCAGCAGGGGCCCCGGACAGAACAATGAGCAGTTCTTC TRBJ2-1 TRBV7-3 . .
CASSLKEGSEQYF TGTGCCAGCAGCTTAAAGGAAGGAAGCGAGCAGTACTTC TRBJ2-7 TRBV7-3 . few
CDSRPYDRATGANVLTF TGTGACAGCAGACCCTACGACCGGGCGACTGGGGCCAACGTCCTGACTTTC TRBJ2-6 TRBV12-3/TRBV12-4 . .
CSAQGAGAFSYEQYF TGCAGTGCTCAGGGAGCGGGAGCTTTCTCCTACGAGCAGTACTTC TRBJ2-7 TRBV20-1 TRBD2 .
CASSLEASGSGVVQYF TGCGCCAGCAGCTTGGAGGCTAGCGGGAGCGGGGTAGTGCAGTACTTC TRBJ2-7 TRBV5-1 TRBD2 .
CASSLRKEQFF TGTGCCAGCAGCCTTAGGAAAGAGCAGTTCTTC TRBJ2-1 TRBV11-2 . few
CASSLRPVLAGGLRDNEQFF TGTGCCAGCAGCCTCCGTCCTGTACTAGCGGGAGGTTTGAGGGACAATGAGCAGTTCTTC TRBJ2-1 TRBV12-3/TRBV12-4 TRBD2 .
CASSFSRGGPGNEQFF TGTGCCAGCAGTTTCTCCCGAGGGGGGCCGGGTAATGAGCAGTTCTTC TRBJ2-1 TRBV12-3/TRBV12-4 . .
CASSGQTGVSPLHF TGTGCCAGCAGTGGGCAAACAGGGGTTTCACCCCTCCACTTT TRBJ1-6 TRBV25-1 TRBD1 .
CSTRGVGQGPKPSYNEQYF TGCAGCACCCGAGGAGTGGGGCAGGGTCCGAAGCCCTCCTACAATGAGCAGTACTTC TRBJ2-7 TRBV29-1 . .
CAISVVVGDTQYF TGTGCCATCAGCGTAGTCGTCGGGGATACGCAGTATTTT TRBJ2-3 TRBV9 . .
CASSVQGRDEQFF TGTGCCAGCAGCGTCCAGGGGCGAGATGAGCAGTTCTTC TRBJ2-1 TRBV4-2 . .
CASSPATSTEAFF TGCGCCAGCAGCCCGGCCACTAGCACTGAAGCTTTCTTT TRBJ1-1 TRBV4-3 . few
CASSLGGQGLNEQYF TGTGCCAGCAGCTTAGGGGGACAGGGTCTGAACGAGCAGTACTTC TRBJ2-7 TRBV11-3 TRBD1 .
CASSYDGFGNYGFTF TGTGCCAGCAGTTACGACGGGTTTGGCAACTATGGCTTCACCTTC TRBJ1-2 TRBV6-6 . .
CASSLGTGTSGRKQFF TGTGCCAGCAGCTTAGGTACCGGGACTAGCGGGAGGAAGCAGTTCTTC TRBJ2-1 TRBV7-8 TRBD2 .
CASSPPGQGAETQYF TGTGCCAGCTCACCACCGGGACAGGGAGCAGAGACCCAGTACTTC TRBJ2-5 TRBV18 TRBD1 once
CASSVRQGKEKLFF TGTGCCAGCAGCGTAAGACAGGGTAAAGAAAAACTGTTTTTT TRBJ1-4 TRBV9 TRBD1 .
CASSSIRRGGGYTF TGTGCCAGCAGTTCGATCCGCAGGGGAGGTGGCTACACCTTC TRBJ1-2 TRBV12-3/TRBV12-4 . few
CAISTGDQETQYF TGTGCCATCAGTACAGGGGACCAAGAGACCCAGTACTTC TRBJ2-5 TRBV10-3 TRBD1 .
CASKGRDNRRASSYNEQFF TGTGCCAGCAAGGGCAGGGATAATCGGCGGGCAAGCTCCTACAATGAGCAGTTCTTC TRBJ2-1 TRBV28 . few
CASSVNEGYGYTF TGTGCCAGCAGTGTAAATGAGGGATATGGCTACACCTTC TRBJ1-2 TRBV27 . many
CASSFRAGGEQYF TGTGCCAGCAGCTTCAGGGCAGGAGGCGAGCAGTACTTC TRBJ2-7 TRBV6-2/TRBV6-3 . many
CASSYSNLAGGYEQYF TGTGCCAGCAGTTACTCGAACCTAGCGGGAGGATACGAGCAGTACTTC TRBJ2-7 TRBV6-6 TRBD2 few
CASRTGQGKIYNEQFF TGTGCCAGCAGGACGGGACAGGGCAAGATCTACAATGAGCAGTTCTTC TRBJ2-1 TRBV28 TRBD1 .
CATSTAGSSYNEQFF TGTGCCACCAGTACCGCGGGAAGCTCCTACAATGAGCAGTTCTTC TRBJ2-1 TRBV15 . few
CASSLRKDATHEQYF TGTGCCAGCAGCTTAAGGAAGGACGCAACCCACGAGCAGTACTTC TRBJ2-7 TRBV7-8 . .
CASSQGQGPLGNNEQFF TGCGCCAGCAGCCAAGGGCAAGGCCCCCTAGGGAACAATGAGCAGTTCTTC TRBJ2-1 TRBV4-1 . few
CASSLNRRDTQYF TGTGCCAGCAGCCTCAACAGGAGAGATACGCAGTATTTT TRBJ2-3 TRBV7-3 . .
CSVPVRDKTSEQFF TGCAGCGTTCCAGTCCGGGACAAGACGAGTGAGCAGTTCTTC TRBJ2-1 TRBV29-1 . many
CASSPTGTGGSSSNEQYF TGTGCCAGCTCACCAACCGGGACAGGGGGCTCCTCGTCCAATGAGCAGTACTTC TRBJ2-5 TRBV18 TRBD1 .
CSVLGALSGSETQYF TGCAGCGTTTTGGGAGCCCTTAGCGGGAGTGAGACCCAGTACTTC TRBJ2-5 TRBV29-1 TRBD2 .
CSARGQAGGAYEQYF TGCAGTGCTAGAGGGCAAGCGGGTGGGGCCTACGAGCAGTACTTC TRBJ2-7 TRBV20-1 . .
CASSLTFRDFYNEQYF TGCGCCAGCAGCTTGACATTTCGGGACTTTTACAATGAGCAGTACTTC TRBJ2-5 TRBV5-1 . .
CASSEGPQGVRSPLHF TGTGCCAGCAGCGAGGGGCCTCAGGGTGTAAGGTCACCCCTCCACTTT TRBJ1-6 TRBV6-6 . .
CATTGTGPNQPQHF TGTGCCACCACCGGGACAGGGCCCAATCAGCCCCAGCATTTT TRBJ1-5 TRBV10-3 TRBD1 .
CSHLDRSGNTIYF TGCAGTCATCTAGACAGGTCTGGAAACACCATATATTTT TRBJ1-3 TRBV20-1 . .
CASSLIRTGDSPLHF TGTGCCAGCAGCTTAATTCGGACAGGCGATTCACCCCTCCACTTT TRBJ1-6 TRBV7-2 TRBD1 few
CASSQVGNQPQHF TGTGCCAGCAGCCAAGTCGGCAATCAGCCCCAGCATTTT TRBJ1-5 TRBV4-2 . few
CASSLQGQLNSPPHF TGTGCCAGCAGCTTACAAGGACAGCTTAATTCCCCCCCCCACTTT TRBJ1-6 TRBV7-9 . once
CSANRQVRYQETQYF TGCAGTGCTAACCGACAGGTTAGGTACCAAGAGACCCAGTACTTC TRBJ2-5 TRBV20-1 . few
CASSENRNNSPLHF TGTGCCAGCAGTGAAAACAGGAATAATTCACCCCTCCACTTT TRBJ1-6 TRBV6-4 . .
CASSEQGVLYEQYF TGTGCCAGCAGTGAACAGGGGGTCCTCTACGAGCAGTACTTC TRBJ2-7 TRBV2 TRBD1 .
CASARASYEQYF TGTGCCAGCGCCAGGGCCTCCTACGAGCAGTACTTC TRBJ2-7 TRBV7-9 . .